This T cell receptor (beta chain) originates from a study of blood T cells in healthy people across ages. Turning to this clonotype: What it binds is unknown.

Trimming cost V 6 bases and J 7 bases, with 22 bases left between them. Germline values: CDR1 DFQATT, CDR2 SNEGSKA (reference sequence). This CDR3 spans 15 amino acids. Primed by a sample-barcoded 5' primer and a J-beta primer mix, a second PCR proceeded for roughly 6 to 12 cycles. Each sample provided no less than 2.5 million CDR3-containing paired-end reads. TCRdb re-analysed the 5' RACE reads in MiXCR, keeping a single row per CDR3 protein. The data contain about 560,000 distinct CDR3 sequences, approximately 26% of them singletons. Study-level points and caveats: The unsorted PBMCs prevented any conclusive comparison of naive versus antigen-experienced cells.

Another study also made use of these data, one on T cells of mothers and their children.

The sequence derives from a boy aged 2 to 9 in good health. The chain employs TRBV20-1 and TRBJ2-4; possible D gene TRBD2, 6 bases. Sample: blood. Written as DNA, the CDR3 is TGCAGTGCAACCCCCACCAACCGGGGGTGGAACATTCAGTACTTC. This codes for CSATPTNRGWNIQYF.